This TCR beta chain originates from a study of blood T cell repertoires in COVID-19. Study details: Italy, Spain and the United States were the sources of the convalescent and acute COVID-19 samples. From T cells, B-cell-depleted T cells, or PBMCs came the material, which was cDNA or gDNA.

The data were produced by immunoSEQ multiplex PCR, yet TCRdb's version contains in-frame clones alone and is incomplete. The repertoire has about 58,000 clones, under 90% of them found once; the top ten carry roughly 4.3%. Per germline, CDR1 MDHEN and CDR2 SYDVKM. The CDR3 sequence is 15 residues long. Trimming pared 6 bases from V and 6 bases from J, leaving 20 bases between. This rearrangement joins TRBV28 to TRBJ1-1, with D hard to call. Sequenced sample: peripheral blood. This receptor was taken from a man aged 35 to 55 with active COVID-19. The CDR3 region is CASRSRGMGGAEAFF. The CDR3 nucleotides read TGTGCCAGCAGATCGAGAGGGATGGGAGGCGCTGAAGCTTTCTTT.